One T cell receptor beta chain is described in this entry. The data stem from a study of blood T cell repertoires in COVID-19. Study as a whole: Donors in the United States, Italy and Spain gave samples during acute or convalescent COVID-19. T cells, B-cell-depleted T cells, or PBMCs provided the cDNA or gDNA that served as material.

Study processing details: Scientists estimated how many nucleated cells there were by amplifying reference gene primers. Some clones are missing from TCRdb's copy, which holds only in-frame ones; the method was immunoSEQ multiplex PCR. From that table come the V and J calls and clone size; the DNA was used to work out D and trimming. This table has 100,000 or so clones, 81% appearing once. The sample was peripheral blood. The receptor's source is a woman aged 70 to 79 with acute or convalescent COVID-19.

The CDR3 DNA follows: TGTGCCAGCAGCACCTCACTAGCGGGAGCCAAAGAGACCCAGTACTTC. As protein: CASSTSLAGAKETQYF. The chain links TRBV7-9 to TRBJ2-5; TRBD2 matches at 11 bases. Per germline, CDR1 SEHNR and CDR2 FQNEAQ (reference sequence). With V trimmed by 5 bases and J by 3 bases, 8 bases remained unmatched. This CDR3 comprises 16 residues. Full variable domain (missing parts from reference TRBV7-9 and TRBJ2-5): DTGVSQNPRHKITKRGQNVTFRCDPISEHNRLYWYRQTLGQGPEFLTYFQNEAQLEKSRLLSDRFSAERPKGSFSTLEIQRTEQGDSAMYLCASSTSLAGAKETQYFGPGTRLLVL.